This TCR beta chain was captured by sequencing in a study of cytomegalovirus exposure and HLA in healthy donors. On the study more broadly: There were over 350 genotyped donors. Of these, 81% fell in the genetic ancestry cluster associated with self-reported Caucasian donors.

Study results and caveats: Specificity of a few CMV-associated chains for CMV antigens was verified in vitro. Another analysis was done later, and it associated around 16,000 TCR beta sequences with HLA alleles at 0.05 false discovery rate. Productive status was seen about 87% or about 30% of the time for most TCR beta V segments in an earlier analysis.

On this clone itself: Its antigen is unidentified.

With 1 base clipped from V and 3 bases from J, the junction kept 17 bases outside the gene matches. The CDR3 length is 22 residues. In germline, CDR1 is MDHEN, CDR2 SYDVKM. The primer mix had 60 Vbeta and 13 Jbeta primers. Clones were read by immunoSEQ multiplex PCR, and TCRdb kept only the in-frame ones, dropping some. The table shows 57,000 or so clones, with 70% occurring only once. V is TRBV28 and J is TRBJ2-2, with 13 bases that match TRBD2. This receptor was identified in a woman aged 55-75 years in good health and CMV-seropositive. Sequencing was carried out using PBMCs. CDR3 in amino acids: CASSLFGGVELAGGLYTGELFF. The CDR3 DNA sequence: TGTGCCAGCAGTTTATTTGGAGGAGTGGAACTAGCGGGGGGGCTATACACCGGGGAGCTGTTTTTT.